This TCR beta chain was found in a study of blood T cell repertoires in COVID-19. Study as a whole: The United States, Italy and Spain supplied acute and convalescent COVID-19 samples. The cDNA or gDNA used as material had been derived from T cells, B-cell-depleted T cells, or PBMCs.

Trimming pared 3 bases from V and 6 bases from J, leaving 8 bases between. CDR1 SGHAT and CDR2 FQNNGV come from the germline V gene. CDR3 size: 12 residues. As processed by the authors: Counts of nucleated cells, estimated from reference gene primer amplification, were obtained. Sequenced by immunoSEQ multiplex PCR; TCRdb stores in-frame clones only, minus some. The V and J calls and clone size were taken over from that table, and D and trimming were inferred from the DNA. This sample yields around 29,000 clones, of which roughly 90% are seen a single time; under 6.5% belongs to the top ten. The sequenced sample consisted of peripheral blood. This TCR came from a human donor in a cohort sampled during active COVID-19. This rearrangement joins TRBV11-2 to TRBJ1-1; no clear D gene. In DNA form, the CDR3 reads TGTGCCAGCAGCTTTTCAGCGGCTGAAGCTTTCTTT. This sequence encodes CASSFSAAEAFF.